Below are 25 T cell receptor beta chains sequenced from a single sample in a study of preoperative IRX-2 immunotherapy in early breast cancer. Noted treatment: preoperative locoregional IRX-2 cytokine immunotherapy. Method: immunoSEQ multiplex PCR; TCRdb's copy keeps in-frame clones and lacks some. This sample has roughly 27,000 clones, with 82% found just once. This sample was taken from a patient treated with IRX-2 immunotherapy. Receptor source: a human donor with breast cancer.

V and J are TRBV6-8 and TRBJ2-7, with 8 bases lining up with TRBD2. This CDR3 comprises 16 residues. Germline-derived CDR1 and CDR2 are MNHGY and SAAAGT. Germline trimming cut 2 bases from V and 7 bases from J; bases unmatched to any gene: 13. The CDR3 loop is CASSYRNRGGRGEQYF. The CDR3 nucleotides read TGTGCCAGCAGTTACCGGAACCGGGGGGGCCGGGGAGAGCAGTACTTC.

The chain has TRBV7-1 and TRBJ2-7; 13 nucleotides match TRBD2. TRBV7-1 is filed as an ORF, its function uncertain. CDR3 length: 16 residues. Unmatched junction bases numbered 10, after V lost 5 bases and J lost 6 bases. CDR3 protein: CASSPQLAGGPIEQYF. CDR3 nucleotides: TGTGCCAGCAGCCCCCAACTAGCGGGAGGGCCAATCGAGCAGTACTTC.

The chain links TRBV6-8 to TRBJ1-1; 7 positions agree with TRBD1. CDR1 MNHGY and CDR2 SAAAGT come from the germline V gene. The CDR3 spans 15 residues. V lost 4 bases, J lost 7 bases, and 12 bases stayed unmatched. DNA for the CDR3: TGTGCCAGCAGTTTTAGGGGTAGGGGGCAGGTTGAAGCTTTCTTT. It specifies CASSFRGRGQVEAFF.

V and J are TRBV29-1 and TRBJ2-3; 7 bases match TRBD2. Germline V CDR1 and CDR2: SQVTM, ANQGSEA. Trimming removed 3 bases from V and 11 bases from J; junction bases left unmatched: 11. This CDR3 comprises 13 residues. DNA of the CDR3: TGCAGCGTTGAGCGGGGAGGGAGAGGGAAGCAGTATTTT. Encoded protein: CSVERGGRGKQYF.

The V and J genes are TRBV7-7 and TRBJ2-6, with D hard to call. Germline values: CDR1 SSHAT, CDR2 FNYEAQ (reference sequence). Trimming cost V 3 bases and J 0 bases, with 6 bases left between them. CDR3 size: 15 residues. The CDR3 loop reads CASSLGNSGANVLTF. The CDR3 bases are TGTGCCAGCAGCTTGGGAAACTCTGGGGCCAACGTCCTGACTTTC.

The chain employs TRBV10-3 and TRBJ2-6; D gene uncertain. The CDR3 extends over 18 amino acids. V lost 0 bases to trimming and J lost 0 bases, with 12 bases between them. CDR1 and CDR2 from the germline V gene are ENHRY and SYGVKD. CDR3 protein: CAISESWGGDSGANVLTF. The CDR3, as DNA: TGTGCCATCAGTGAGTCCTGGGGTGGGGACTCTGGGGCCAACGTCCTGACTTTC.

The rearrangement uses TRBV6-8 and TRBJ2-5, with a tentative D call TRBD2 (6 bases). Trimming shortened V by 5 bases and J by 5 bases, and 15 bases separated the two germline ends. From germline, CDR1 is MNHGY and CDR2 SAAAGT. The CDR3 is 14 residues long. For the CDR3, the DNA is TGTGCCAGCAGTAAAACTAGCTCTGGGGAGACCCAGTACTTC. This sequence encodes CASSKTSSGETQYF.

The chain employs TRBV11-3 and TRBJ2-4; TRBD2 might be the D (6 bases). V was cut by 5 bases and J by 0 bases, with 17 bases left in between. The length of the CDR3 is 17 residues. Per germline, CDR1 SGHNT and CDR2 YENEEA. The CDR3 reads CASSTRMRGLAKNIQYF. The CDR3 region has the DNA TGTGCCAGCAGCACCCGGATGCGGGGCCTAGCCAAAAACATTCAGTACTTC.

The V call is TRBV6-8, the J call TRBJ1-1, with D uncertain. The V gene's germline CDR1 is MNHGY and CDR2 SAAAGT. Trimming removed 4 bases from V and 4 bases from J, with 10 bases in between. The CDR3 is made up of 13 amino acids. CDR3 region: CASSSAPVTEAFF. The DNA of the CDR3 is TGTGCCAGCAGTTCCGCCCCCGTCACTGAAGCTTTCTTT.

J is TRBJ1-5 and V is TRBV6-4; maybe TRBD1 (6 bases). The last part of the DNA fits TRBJ2-3 better; the J call may be wrong. CDR1 MRHNA and CDR2 SNTAGT come from the germline V gene. The CDR3 is 15 residues long. Here the CDR3 DNA reads TGTGCCAGCAGTTACTTTGGGACAAGCAATCAGCCCCAGTATTTT. Translating gives CASSYFGTSNQPQYF.

The V and J genes are TRBV7-4 and TRBJ2-7, with unresolved D. V lost 1 base, J lost 3 bases, and 10 bases lay in between. The V gene's germline CDR1 is SGHVT and CDR2 SQSDAQ. The CDR3 is 14 residues long. CDR3 amino acids: CASSLVPFDYEQYF. The DNA for the CDR3 is TGTGCCAGCAGCTTAGTCCCGTTCGACTACGAGCAGTACTTC.

V gene TRBV18 combines with J gene TRBJ1-5, with D hard to call. In germline, CDR1 is KGHSH, CDR2 LQKENI. V was trimmed by 2 bases and J by 3 bases, leaving 5 bases between them. The CDR3 is made up of 13 amino acids. The CDR3 DNA is TGTGCCAGCTCACCAGAGTACAATCAGCCCCAGCATTTT. This encodes CASSPEYNQPQHF.

This clone is medium-sized. The J gene is TRBJ1-5, the V gene TRBV11-3; D may be TRBD1 (6 bases). The CDR3 extends over 15 amino acids. Germline V gene data show CDR1 as SGHNT and CDR2 as YENEEA. Trimming stripped 4 bases from V and 5 bases from J, with 15 bases between. The CDR3 loop reads CASSSTGPGDQPQHF. CDR3 nucleotides: TGTGCCAGCAGCTCAACAGGGCCGGGTGATCAGCCCCAGCATTTT. The full variable domain, with the rest looked up from reference TRBV11-3 and TRBJ1-5, is EAGVVQSPRYKIIEKKQPVAFWCNPISGHNTLYWYLQNLGQGPELLIRYENEEAVDDSQLPKDRFSAERLKGVDSTLKIQPAELGDSAVYLCASSSTGPGDQPQHFGDGTRLSIL.

This chain uses TRBV14 with TRBJ2-7; perhaps TRBD1 as D (5 bases). Trimming took off 1 base at V and 11 bases at J, with 12 bases between the two ends. The CDR3 totals 12 residues. Germline assignment: CDR1 SGHDN and CDR2 FVKESK. The CDR3 DNA reads as TGTGCCAGCAGCCAAGGGCAGGGAAAAAAGTACTTC. It encodes CASSQGQGKKYF.

V and J are TRBV1 and TRBJ1-2. TRBV1 is a listed pseudogene. The CDR3 extends over 18 amino acids. The CDR3 here is CASSQLPGRGEGNYGYTF. CDR3 bases: TGCGCCAGCAGCCAGCTCCCGGGGCGGGGGGAAGGTAACTATGGCTACACCTTC.

The chain couples TRBV6-8 to TRBJ2-1, with a weak D call TRBD2 (5 bases). The V end lost 2 bases, the J end lost 7 bases, and 15 bases lay between the germline ends. Germline V gene data show CDR1 as MNHGY and CDR2 as SAAAGT. CDR3 length: 15 residues. The CDR3 DNA reads as TGTGCCAGCAGTTACCGCCCGCTTGAGGGAAATGAGCAGTTCTTC. Translation gives CASSYRPLEGNEQFF.

This clone has a handful of counts. This chain connects TRBV19 to TRBJ2-6, with 7 bases aligning to TRBD1. This CDR3 region has 16 residues. Germline CDR1 reads LNHDA; CDR2 reads SQIVND (reference sequence). The trim removed 5 bases at V and 0 bases at J, leaving 4 bases unmatched. CDR3 DNA sequence: TGTGCCAGTAGTGTGGGGACAGACTCTGGGGCCAACGTCCTGACTTTC. It encodes CASSVGTDSGANVLTF.

V and J are TRBV10-3 and TRBJ1-4; D might be TRBD1 (5 bases). Per germline, CDR1 ENHRY and CDR2 SYGVKD. This CDR3 has 16 residues. Trimming cost V 0 bases and J 0 bases, with 8 bases left between them. CDR3 loop: CAISESMGATNEKLFF. DNA of the CDR3: TGTGCCATCAGTGAGTCGATGGGGGCAACTAATGAAAAACTGTTTTTT.

J is TRBJ1-5 and V is TRBV29-1; D gene uncertain. This CDR3 spans 13 amino acids. The germline CDR1 and CDR2 sequences are SQVTM and ANQGSEA. Trimming removed 5 bases at V and 1 base at J, with 9 bases between. The CDR3 loop reads CSVPLESNQPQHF. CDR3 coding DNA: TGCAGCGTTCCTCTGGAGAGCAATCAGCCCCAGCATTTT.

This chain joins TRBV18 and TRBJ2-5, with D unresolved. CDR1 KGHSH and CDR2 LQKENI come from the germline V gene. V shed 4 bases and J shed 5 bases, with 14 bases lying between them. This CDR3 comprises 14 residues. The CDR3 bases are TGTGCCAGCTCACTAGGACGGCGGACGGAGACCCAGTACTTC. This codes for CASSLGRRTETQYF.

This clone was counted once. The chain recombines TRBV19 with TRBJ2-5, with a weak D call TRBD2 (6 bases). The CDR3 totals 15 residues. Germline loops: CDR1 LNHDA, CDR2 SQIVND (reference sequence). V lost 7 bases and J lost 4, with 19 bases in between. For the CDR3, the DNA is TGTGCCAGTACCACCCGGGACTCCTGGGGAGAGACCCAGTACTTC. Amino acids: CASTTRDSWGETQYF.

This chain joins TRBV6-8 and TRBJ2-7; 9 nucleotides agree with TRBD2. Trimming took 10 bases from V and 3 from J; bases not matched to a gene: 7. The CDR3 spans 13 residues. Germline V gene lookup returns CDR1 MNHGY and CDR2 SAAAGT. The CDR3 DNA reads as TGTGCCACGGGACCTAGCGGGAACTACGAGCAGTACTTC. Its translation is CATGPSGNYEQYF.

The chain uses TRBV6-8 and TRBJ1-5, with TRBD1 as a possible D gene (5 bases). V dropped 3 bases and J dropped 3 bases, with 6 bases sitting between them. The CDR3 spans 13 residues. CDR1 is MNHGY and CDR2 is SAAAGT in the germline V gene. CDR3 region: CASSYGANQPQHF. CDR3 sequence (DNA): TGTGCCAGCAGTTATGGGGCCAATCAGCCCCAGCATTTT.

The V and J genes are TRBV11-3 and TRBJ2-1; D is perhaps TRBD1 (6 bases). This CDR3 comprises 15 residues. Deletions cut 4 bases from V and 7 bases from J, with 17 bases between. Germline-derived CDR1 and CDR2 are SGHNT and YENEEA. The CDR3 spells CASSWGQGIGNEQFF. For the CDR3, the DNA is TGTGCCAGCAGCTGGGGTCAGGGGATAGGGAATGAGCAGTTCTTC.

V is TRBV12-5 and J is TRBJ2-3; a weak D match, TRBD2 (5 bases). Germline V gene data show CDR1 as LGHNT and CDR2 as FRNRAP. CDR3 length: 14 amino acids. The CDR3 region has the DNA TGTGCCAGTCATCACGGGGAGCCAGCAGATACGCAGTATTTT. It encodes CASHHGEPADTQYF.